Each of the 9 T cell receptor beta chains below was sequenced from the same sample in a study of response to subunit inactivated influenza vaccine. TCRdb itself ran the RT-PCR reads through MiXCR, one entry per CDR3 protein. The table lists over 800,000 distinct CDR3 sequences, 21% of them singletons. The sequences come from PBMCs from blood, collected more than 4 days after vaccination. All receptors derive from a man aged 45-65 years who received an inactivated influenza vaccine.

The chain carries TRBV12-3 or TRBV12-4 and TRBJ1-5, with 8 positions matching TRBD1. V shed 7 bases, J shed 4 bases, and the junction held 6 bases outside the gene matches. This CDR3 comprises 14 residues. The CDR3 spells CASTPDRANQPQHF. The DNA of the CDR3 is TGTGCCAGCACCCCGGACAGGGCTAATCAGCCCCAGCATTTT.

The chain couples TRBV10-3 to TRBJ2-3, with no clear D. The CDR3 length is 17 residues. The V end lost 3 bases, the J end lost 3 bases, and 19 bases lay between the germline ends. In germline, CDR1 is ENHRY, CDR2 SYGVKD. DNA of the CDR3: TGTGCCATCAGTGACCCCCAGGCCGGGTTGGGGACAGATACGCAGTATTTT. Its translation: CAISDPQAGLGTDTQYF.

This clonotype was seen only a few times. The chain employs TRBV12-3 or TRBV12-4 and TRBJ2-1; 7 bases line up with TRBD2. This CDR3 spans 15 amino acids. Trimming at V came to 6 bases and at J to 6 bases, leaving 11 bases not matched to a gene. The CDR3 DNA sequence: TGTGCCAGCAGCTCCTCTAGCGGTCTACGCAATGAGCAGTTCTTC. Translating gives CASSSSSGLRNEQFF.

The V and J genes are TRBV6-1 and TRBJ1-6, with D possibly TRBD1 on 6 matching bases. The CDR3 covers 15 residues. V lost 6 bases and J 3 bases, leaving 12 bases between the germline ends. Germline V gene sequence: CDR1 MNHNS, CDR2 SASEGT. CDR3 in DNA: TGTGCCAGCAGGACCGGGACAAACTATAATTCACCCCTCCACTTT. This translates into CASRTGTNYNSPLHF.

This sequence joins TRBV2 and TRBJ2-2; 11 nucleotides line up with TRBD1. V lost 6 bases and J lost 2; bases outside the gene matches: 2. The germline CDR1 and CDR2 sequences are SNHLY and FYNNEI. CDR3 length: 15 residues. In DNA form, the CDR3 reads TGTGCCAGCAGGGACAGGGGGCTAAACACCGGGGAGCTGTTTTTT. It is translated as CASRDRGLNTGELFF.

On this clonotype itself: This may come from a read error, since a much larger clone is one base off. The chain is built from TRBV10-3 and TRBJ2-5; 7 bases are shared with TRBD1. There are 14 residues in the CDR3. CDR1 is ENHRY and CDR2 is SYGVKD in the germline V gene. V lost 3 bases and J lost 5; bases outside the gene matches: 6. In DNA form, the CDR3 reads TGTGCCATCAGTGACAGACAGGGCCACGAGACCCAGTACTTC. Amino acids: CAISDRQGHETQYF.

V and J are TRBV24-1 and TRBJ2-3; D might be TRBD2 (6 bases). The CDR3 runs 15 residues. Per the germline V gene, CDR1 is KGHDR and CDR2 is SFDVKD. Trimming removed 0 bases at V and 3 bases at J, with 9 bases between. Here the CDR3 DNA reads TGTGCCACCAGTGATTTGGGCGGGAATACAGATACGCAGTATTTT. This gives the protein CATSDLGGNTDTQYF.

This clonotype was seen only a few times. The V call is TRBV7-8, the J call TRBJ2-1; tentatively, D is TRBD1 or TRBD2 (5 bases each). In germline, CDR1 is SGHVS, CDR2 FQNEAQ. V gave up 7 bases and J gave up 3 bases, with 16 bases separating them. The CDR3 sequence is 15 residues long. CDR3 nucleotides: TGTGCCAGCACTCTTAACCGGGACCGCTACAATGAGCAGTTCTTC. Protein product: CASTLNRDRYNEQFF.

The J gene is TRBJ2-5, the V gene TRBV3-1; unclear D gene. The CDR3 has 12 amino acids. CDR1 and CDR2 from the germline V gene are LGHDT and YNNKEL (reference sequence). The ends were cut back, 1 base at V and 7 bases at J, with 7 bases in the middle. The DNA for the CDR3 is TGTGCCAGCAGCCAAGGCTGGAGGACCCAGTACTTC. The encoded protein is CASSQGWRTQYF.